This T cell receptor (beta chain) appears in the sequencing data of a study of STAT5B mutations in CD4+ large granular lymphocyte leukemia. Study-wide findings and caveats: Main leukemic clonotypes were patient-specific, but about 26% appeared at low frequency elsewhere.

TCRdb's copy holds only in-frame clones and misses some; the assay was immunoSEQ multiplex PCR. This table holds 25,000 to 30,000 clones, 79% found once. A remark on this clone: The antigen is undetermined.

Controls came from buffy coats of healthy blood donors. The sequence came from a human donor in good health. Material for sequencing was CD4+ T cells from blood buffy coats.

The CDR3 is CASSPTMSFGYTF. CDR3 nucleotide sequence: TGTGCCAGCAGCCCGACAATGTCCTTTGGCTACACCTTC. This chain connects TRBV14 to TRBJ1-2; no clear D gene. V lost 4 bases and J lost 7, with 13 bases in between. Germline V gene data show CDR1 as SGHDN and CDR2 as FVKESK. CDR3 length: 13 amino acids. Supplemented by reference TRBV14 and TRBJ1-2, the full variable domain reads EAGVTQFPSHSVIEKGQTVTLRCDPISGHDNLYWYRRVMGKEIKFLLHFVKESKQDESGMPNNRFLAERTGGTYSTLKVQPAELEDSGVYFCASSPTMSFGYTFGSGTRLTVV.